The text below deals with one T cell receptor beta chain. Its specificity is unknown. The data were obtained in a study of T cell responses to AZD1222 COVID-19 vaccine. Across the whole study: Pooled samples include second doses given at about 4 or 12 weeks. General study results and limits: At 160-218 and 743-854, vaccine-associated CD4 TCRs were dominant, and they spanned spike. It should be noted that donors were predominantly white British and more often female, and clonal diversity was possibly underestimated. When two AZD1222 doses had been given, Spike-specific TCR breadth and depth rose.

Germline assignment: CDR1 MDHEN and CDR2 SYDVKM. The CDR3 loop spans 13 amino acids. The V and J ends lost 3 bases and 8 bases respectively, with 10 bases between them. Data came from immunoSEQ multiplex PCR; TCRdb stores just in-frame clones and leaves some out. The sample consists of more than 150,000 clones, 75% to 90% of them appearing once. Source: peripheral blood, taken on day 0 of AZD1222 vaccination. The source is an adult in good health. The chain links TRBV28 to TRBJ1-4; D gene unclear. This CDR3 is CASSLLRAEKLFF. DNA of the CDR3: TGTGCCAGCAGTTTGTTGCGGGCCGAAAAACTGTTTTTT.